The TCR beta chain under discussion was sequenced for a study of T cells in Graves' hyperthyroidism and ophthalmopathy. General study points: Ophthalmopathy, which appeared later, was predicted by the model a median 6.5 months before onset.

RNA transcripts served as the template for amplifying TCR beta CDR3 regions. An initial round of RT-PCR targeting the TCR CDR3 relied on the HTBI primer set. TCRdb redid the calling of the multiplex PCR reads with MiXCR, one entry per CDR3 protein. The data show 550,000 to 700,000 distinct CDR3 sequences, roughly 50% seen once. This clonotype was counted ten times or more. Its antigen remains unknown. The germline CDR1 and CDR2 sequences are ENHRY and SYGVKD. This CDR3 has 14 amino acids. Trimming took 4 bases from V and 1 from J, leaving 10 bases between them. V usage is TRBV10-3 and J usage is TRBJ2-5; D unclear. The sequenced material came from peripheral blood or thyroid tissue (not recorded which). The receptor's source is an adult woman with Graves' disease, either hyperthyroidism or ophthalmopathy (not recorded which). CDR3 protein: CAISADTSQETQYF. CDR3 nucleotides: TGTGCCATCAGTGCCGACACCTCCCAAGAGACCCAGTACTTC.